Listed here is a single T cell receptor beta chain. V shed 1 base, J shed 9 bases, and the junction held 2 bases outside the gene matches. The CDR3 runs 14 residues. Looked up from germline, CDR1 is GTSNPN and CDR2 is SVGIG (reference sequence). These data are taken from a study of blood T cell repertoires in COVID-19. Study summary: COVID-19 samples, acute and convalescent, were from the United States, Italy and Spain. From T cells, B-cell-depleted T cells, or PBMCs came the material, which was cDNA or gDNA.

Allocation to cohorts depended on clinical history reported by the participants. Original methodology: Reference gene primer amplification yielded estimated nucleated cell counts. The data were produced by immunoSEQ multiplex PCR, yet TCRdb's version contains in-frame clones alone and is incomplete. D and trimming were read from the DNA, whereas the V and J calls and clone size are those reported in that table. The table lists 200,000 to 250,000 clones, roughly nine tenths of them singletons. The J gene is TRBJ2-1, the V gene TRBV30; 14 nucleotides agree with TRBD2. The sequence derives from a woman younger than 35 in a cohort exposed to, infected with or recovered from COVID-19 (not recorded which). The sample comprised PBMCs or T cells enriched from blood (not recorded which). CDR3 nucleotides: TGTGCCTGGAGTGGACTAGCGGGAGGGGGTGAGCAGTTCTTC. Translating gives CAWSGLAGGGEQFF.